The 14 T cell receptor beta chains below all came from one sample that was sequenced in a study of blood T cell repertoires in COVID-19. Data came from immunoSEQ multiplex PCR; TCRdb stores just in-frame clones and leaves some out. The repertoire holds 400,000 to 550,000 clones, with about 89% as singletons. Sequenced sample: peripheral blood. The receptors were gathered from a woman aged 25 to 39 with acute or convalescent COVID-19.

The chain uses TRBV27 and TRBJ2-7; TRBD2 agrees at 9 bases. Germline V CDR1 and CDR2: MNHEY, SMNVEV (reference sequence). CDR3 size: 13 residues. J gave up 6 bases and V 7 bases, and 7 bases lay outside the gene matches. The CDR3 nucleotides are TGTGCCAGCAATAGCGGGGGATCCGGCGAGCAGTACTTC. Its protein is CASNSGGSGEQYF.

J is TRBJ1-2 and V is TRBV11-2, with 7 bases that match TRBD1. The V gene end was trimmed by 5 bases and the J gene end by 1 base; junction bases not matched to a gene: 13. The CDR3 contains 17 residues. Germline CDR1 SGHAT, CDR2 FQNNGV. This CDR3 is CASSVRSHGQDNYGYTF. The CDR3 coding sequence is TGTGCCAGCAGCGTTAGATCGCATGGACAGGATAACTATGGCTACACCTTC.

This clone was seen a few times. The genes are TRBV30 and TRBJ1-5; D is unclear. This CDR3 region has 13 residues. Deletions cut 1 base from V and 7 bases from J, with 11 bases between. Germline CDR1 GTSNPN, CDR2 SVGIG (reference sequence). The CDR3 protein is CAWSGGGRQPQHF. The CDR3 region has the DNA TGTGCCTGGAGTGGGGGAGGGCGGCAGCCCCAGCATTTT.

As DNA, the CDR3 is TGTGCCAGCAGCCCCTCTAGCGGCAGCACAGATACGCAGTATTTT. Translated, it gives CASSPSSGSTDTQYF. The gene calls are TRBV11-2 and TRBJ2-3; TRBD2 agrees at 7 bases. The CDR3 has 15 residues. The V segment lost 5 bases and the J segment 0 bases; nucleotides outside the gene matches: 5. Germline assignment: CDR1 SGHAT and CDR2 FQNNGV.

The chain joins TRBV11-2 to TRBJ2-4, with D maybe TRBD2 (7 bases). Germline CDR1 is SGHAT and CDR2 is FQNNGV. This CDR3 region has 16 residues. Trimming stripped 1 base from V and 2 bases from J, with 12 bases between. The CDR3 reads CASSLAGGRPKNIQYF. CDR3 coding DNA: TGTGCCAGCAGCTTAGCGGGGGGCCGACCCAAAAACATTCAGTACTTC.

V usage is TRBV12-5 and J usage is TRBJ1-2, with D possibly being TRBD1 (6 bases). CDR1 and CDR2 (germline): LGHNT, FRNRAP. This CDR3 spans 14 amino acids. V shed 7 bases and J shed 6 bases, with 18 bases lying between them. The chain's CDR3 is CASAQGRGLDGYTF. CDR3 nucleotide sequence: TGTGCTAGTGCCCAGGGGAGGGGACTCGATGGCTACACCTTC.

The gene calls are TRBV19 and TRBJ1-1; unclear D gene. CDR3 length: 13 amino acids. CDR1 and CDR2 (germline): LNHDA, SQIVND (reference sequence). With 6 bases removed from V and 4 bases from J, the gap between germline ends came to 12 bases. The CDR3: CASSFGLITEAFF. CDR3 bases: TGTGCCAGTAGCTTCGGACTCATCACTGAAGCTTTCTTT.

The chain combines TRBV7-2 with TRBJ1-3, with a tentative D call TRBD1 (6 bases). In germline, CDR1 is SGHTA, CDR2 FQGNSA. Trimming cost V 4 bases and J 0 bases, with 7 bases left between them. The CDR3 length is 14 residues. The CDR3 DNA follows: TGTGCCAGCAGCTCCAGGGGCTCTGGAAACACCATATATTTT. Its protein product is CASSSRGSGNTIYF.

This rearrangement joins TRBV27 to TRBJ2-3, with D possibly TRBD1 on 5 matching bases. CDR3 length equals 15 residues. Trimming removed 2 bases from V and 1 base from J, with 10 bases in between. Germline assignment: CDR1 MNHEY and CDR2 SMNVEV (reference sequence). The CDR3 loop reads CASSLPGSRTDTQYF. The DNA of the CDR3 is TGTGCCAGCAGTTTACCAGGGTCCCGCACAGATACGCAGTATTTT.

The rearrangement joins TRBV24-1 to TRBJ2-5, with TRBD1 as a possible D gene (5 bases). Trimming took 0 bases from V and 2 from J, leaving 6 bases between them. This CDR3 is built from 14 residues. In germline, CDR1 is KGHDR, CDR2 SFDVKD. The CDR3: CATSDLTGQETQYF. CDR3 in DNA: TGTGCCACCAGTGATTTGACAGGTCAAGAGACCCAGTACTTC.

The rearrangement joins TRBV4-1 to TRBJ1-2; 7 bases align to TRBD1. The CDR3 is 16 amino acids. J was trimmed by 7 bases and V by 4 bases; bases with no gene match: 15. In germline, CDR1 is MGHRA, CDR2 YSYEKL. The CDR3 is CASSPNGQANAFGYTF. Here the CDR3 DNA reads TGCGCCAGCAGCCCTAATGGACAGGCCAATGCATTTGGCTACACCTTC.

The CDR3 is CASTSGGPEAFF. CDR3 sequence (DNA): TGTGCCAGCACTTCAGGAGGACCTGAAGCTTTCTTT. The rearrangement uses TRBV12-3 or TRBV12-4 and TRBJ1-1; the D is unclear. The germline V and J ends were trimmed by 7 bases and 6 bases, with 12 bases remaining between them. The CDR3 is made up of 12 amino acids.

This sequence joins TRBV13 and TRBJ2-5, with D possibly TRBD2 on 7 matching bases. The germline gives CDR1 PRHDT, CDR2 FYEKMQ (reference sequence). The CDR3 loop spans 17 amino acids. V lost 1 base, J lost 5 bases, and 20 bases lay in between. CDR3 DNA: TGTGCCAGCAGCTTAGCGTTTATGGCGGGGGCCGGGGAGACCCAGTACTTC. It is translated as CASSLAFMAGAGETQYF.

This clone was detected only a few times. Other DNA sequences within the sample encode an identical CDR3. The chain employs TRBV3-1 (or the pseudogene TRBV3-2) and TRBJ1-5, with D unresolved. CDR3 length: 14 residues. The germline V gene encodes CDR1 LGHDT and CDR2 YNNKEL (reference sequence). V was cut by 1 base and J by 2 bases, with 6 bases left in between. As DNA, the CDR3 is TGTGCCAGCAGCCAAGGAGGAGGCAATCAGCCCCAGCATTTT. Translating gives CASSQGGGNQPQHF.